Below are 29 T cell receptor beta chains sequenced from a single sample in a study of radiotherapy plus CTLA-4 blockade in lung cancer. Generated by immunoSEQ multiplex PCR, the TCRdb table keeps only in-frame clones and is missing some. This table has roughly 71,000 clones, around four fifths appearing once. Here the sequenced sample was peripheral blood, taken from a patient treated with radiotherapy plus ipilimumab. The origin of the receptors is a human donor with non-small cell lung cancer who had a complete response to radiotherapy plus ipilimumab.

Concerning this clone itself: One junction end disagrees with the germline gene, perhaps due to a read error. The chain has TRBV27 and TRBJ2-4; the D gene is possibly TRBD2 (6 bases). This CDR3 is built from 14 residues. CDR1 and CDR2 from the germline V gene are MNHEY and SMNVEV (reference sequence). The CDR3 DNA follows: TGTGCCAGCAGTTTGTCTGGGACTGGTAACATTCGGTACTTC. The encoded protein is CASSLSGTGNIRYF.

This clone appeared a single time. V and J are TRBV6-5 and TRBJ2-5; 10 nucleotides agree with TRBD2. Germline V gene data show CDR1 as MNHEY and CDR2 as SVGAGI. This CDR3 spans 15 amino acids. V shed 4 bases, J shed 4 bases, and the junction held 6 bases outside the gene matches. The CDR3 coding sequence is TGTGCCAGCAGTTCCCAAGCGGGGGGGGCAGAGACCCAGTACTTC. It encodes CASSSQAGGAETQYF.

The V and J genes are TRBV9 and TRBJ2-1; the match to TRBD1 covers 9 bases. CDR3 length equals 14 residues. V lost 3 bases and J lost 9; bases outside the gene matches: 7. Germline V gene data show CDR1 as SGDLS and CDR2 as YYNGEE. The CDR3 bases are TGTGCCAGCAGCGCCCGACAGGGGGAGACTGAGCAGTTCTTC. This gives the protein CASSARQGETEQFF.

J is TRBJ2-3 and V is TRBV5-6; D not resolved. Trimming took 1 base from V and 5 from J, leaving 2 bases between them. This CDR3 spans 11 amino acids. Germline lookup yields CDR1 SGHDT and CDR2 YYEEEE. This chain's CDR3 is CASSLKDTQYF. The CDR3 coding sequence is TGTGCCAGCAGCTTGAAAGATACGCAGTATTTT. Combining the CDR3 with reference TRBV5-6 and TRBJ2-3 gives the whole variable domain DAGVTQSPTHLIKTRGQQVTLRCSPKSGHDTVSWYQQALGQGPQFIFQYYEEEERQRGNFPDRFSGHQFPNYSSELNVNALLLGDSALYLCASSLKDTQYFGPGTRLTVL.

CDR3 nucleotide sequence: TGTGCCTGGAGTGTGGGGGGGTCTAATGAAAAACTGTTTTTT. This gives the protein CAWSVGGSNEKLFF. The V gene is TRBV30, the J gene TRBJ1-4; perhaps TRBD1 as D (5 bases). Germline CDR1 reads GTSNPN; CDR2 reads SVGIG (reference sequence). The CDR3 is made up of 14 amino acids. V lost 0 bases to trimming and J lost 3 bases, with 8 bases between them.

The chain joins TRBV7-9 to TRBJ2-1, with 12 bases identical to TRBD1. CDR1 is SEHNR, CDR2 FQNEAQ, per germline (reference sequence). V was clipped by 5 bases and J by 4 bases; unmatched bases: 9. There are 17 residues in the CDR3. The CDR3 DNA is TGTGCCAGCAGCCCAGGCTGGGGACAGGGGGCTTACAATGAGCAGTTCTTC. As protein: CASSPGWGQGAYNEQFF.

This clone was recorded a few times. The chain combines TRBV19 with TRBJ2-7; D ambiguous. V was shortened by 5 bases and J by 0 bases, with 11 bases between the two germline ends. The CDR3 spans 14 residues. Looked up from germline, CDR1 is LNHDA and CDR2 is SQIVND (reference sequence). For the CDR3, the DNA is TGTGCCAGTAGTTTCGAGACATTCTCCTACGAGCAGTACGTC. The encoded protein is CASSFETFSYEQYV.

The chain recombines TRBV23-1 with TRBJ1-6; no reliable D call. TRBV23-1 counts as an open reading frame of uncertain function. With 8 bases removed from V and 7 bases from J, the gap between germline ends came to 12 bases. The CDR3 length is 13 residues. CDR3 sequence: CASGSTGNSPLHF. CDR3 nucleotide sequence: TGCGCCAGCGGGAGTACGGGGAATTCACCCCTCCACTTT.

The rearrangement joins TRBV7-9 to TRBJ1-2, with D possibly being TRBD1 (6 bases). Germline CDR1 SEHNR, CDR2 FQNEAQ (reference sequence). Trimming pared 4 bases from V and 4 bases from J, leaving 10 bases between. The CDR3 runs 13 residues. CDR3 in DNA: TGTGCCAGCAGCTCTACAGGGATCTATGGCTACACCTTC. This gives the protein CASSSTGIYGYTF.

This CDR3 reads CASSPTSGGAYEQYF. In nucleotides, the CDR3 is TGTGCCAGCAGCCCGACTAGCGGGGGGGCCTACGAGCAGTACTTC. The chain is built from TRBV7-2 and TRBJ2-7; the match to TRBD2 covers 14 bases. Germline V gene data show CDR1 as SGHTA and CDR2 as FQGNSA. The CDR3 is 15 residues long. V lost 5 bases, J lost 2 bases, and 2 bases stayed unmatched.

This rearrangement joins TRBV6-6 to TRBJ2-2; D unclear. Germline V CDR1 and CDR2: MNHNY, SVGAGI (reference sequence). The CDR3 extends over 14 amino acids. The germline V and J ends were trimmed by 4 bases and 7 bases, with 13 bases remaining between them. The CDR3 sequence is CASSFGRLDGELFF. Here the CDR3 DNA reads TGTGCCAGCAGTTTCGGACGTCTGGACGGGGAGCTGTTTTTT.

The J gene is TRBJ1-2, the V gene TRBV30; D uncertain. Germline loops: CDR1 GTSNPN, CDR2 SVGIG (reference sequence). V shed 8 bases and J shed 0 bases, with 19 bases lying between them. The length of the CDR3 is 15 residues. The CDR3 nucleotides are TGTGCCCGCAACTCAGGACGCCGAGCTAACTATGGCTACACCTTC. Protein sequence: CARNSGRRANYGYTF.

The chain is built from TRBV20-1 and TRBJ2-7; D gene uncertain. Trimming pared 5 bases from V and 5 bases from J, leaving 10 bases between. CDR1 and CDR2 (germline): DFQATT, SNEGSKA (reference sequence). The CDR3 has 11 amino acids. The CDR3: CSAFLIDEQYV. The DNA of the CDR3 is TGCAGTGCTTTCCTCATCGACGAGCAGTACGTC.

V usage is TRBV11-3 and J usage is TRBJ2-7; D ambiguous. The V and J ends lost 5 bases and 4 bases respectively, with 9 bases between them. CDR3 length equals 12 residues. Germline CDR1 reads SGHNT; CDR2 reads YENEEA. CDR3 nucleotide sequence: TGTGCCAGCAGCAAAGGATCTTACGAGCAGTACTTC. This gives the protein CASSKGSYEQYF.

The gene calls are TRBV19 and TRBJ2-5; 8 nucleotides match TRBD2. The ends lost 4 bases at V and 4 bases at J; junction bases unmatched: 14. Germline V lookup: CDR1 LNHDA, CDR2 SQIVND (reference sequence). CDR3 size: 17 residues. The CDR3 is CASSKGAVAGGGETQYF. CDR3 bases: TGTGCCAGTAGTAAAGGTGCGGTGGCGGGAGGCGGAGAGACCCAGTACTTC.

This chain joins TRBV29-1 and TRBJ2-7, with 7 bases identical to TRBD2. With V trimmed by 6 bases and J by 0 bases, 11 bases remained unmatched. Per germline, CDR1 SQVTM and CDR2 ANQGSEA. CDR3 length: 15 amino acids. The CDR3 protein is CSVHTSESSSYEQYF. In DNA form, the CDR3 reads TGCAGCGTCCATACTAGCGAGTCAAGCTCCTACGAGCAGTACTTC.

This clone turned up a few times. The chain recombines TRBV29-1 with TRBJ1-2, with 7 bases that match TRBD1. Germline assignment: CDR1 SQVTM and CDR2 ANQGSEA. The CDR3 is 11 amino acids. V lost 5 bases and J lost 8; bases outside the gene matches: 5. CDR3 sequence: CSVPDRAGYTF. The DNA of the CDR3 is TGCAGCGTTCCTGACAGGGCCGGCTACACCTTC.

This chain links TRBV6-1 with TRBJ1-1; 9 nucleotides match TRBD1. The V and J ends lost 2 bases and 0 bases, in that order; junction bases with no gene match: 4. Germline V lookup: CDR1 MNHNS, CDR2 SASEGT. This CDR3 comprises 16 residues. The CDR3 loop is CASSELGQGLNTEAFF. In nucleotides, the CDR3 is TGTGCCAGCAGTGAATTGGGACAGGGATTGAACACTGAAGCTTTCTTT.

This chain links TRBV27 with TRBJ1-4; D unresolved. The CDR3 has 14 amino acids. Germline-derived CDR1 and CDR2 are MNHEY and SMNVEV (reference sequence). Trimming removed 3 bases at V and 4 bases at J, with 9 bases between. CDR3 nucleotide sequence: TGTGCCAGCAGTTTCCGGGGTGTTAATGAAAAACTGTTTTTT. This translates into CASSFRGVNEKLFF.

The rearrangement links TRBV5-1 to TRBJ2-5; unclear D gene. The DNA end is more similar to TRBJ2-7, so the J call may be wrong. The CDR3 is 14 amino acids. The germline gives CDR1 SGHRS, CDR2 YFSETQ. In DNA, the CDR3 is TGCGCCAGCAGCTTGTCTCAGAACCGCTACGAGCAGTACTTC. Its translation is CASSLSQNRYEQYF.

The chain links TRBV6-4 to TRBJ2-7, with D tentatively TRBD1 or TRBD2 (5 bases each). V lost 5 bases and J 4 bases, leaving 15 bases between the germline ends. Germline loops: CDR1 MRHNA, CDR2 SNTAGT. The CDR3 extends over 14 amino acids. The CDR3 region has the DNA TGTGCCAGCAGTCTGGGACCGTCGGGATACGAGCAGTACTTC. This sequence encodes CASSLGPSGYEQYF.

This chain uses TRBV11-2 with TRBJ2-5, with 8 bases lining up with TRBD2. This CDR3 has 19 residues. CDR1 and CDR2 from the germline V gene are SGHAT and FQNNGV. After removal of 0 bases from V and 1 base from J, the junction contained 13 bases not matched to a gene. DNA for the CDR3: TGTGCCAGCAGCTTAGAATCCCCAAAGCGGGGGCCTTTCCAAGAGACCCAGTACTTC. Translated: CASSLESPKRGPFQETQYF. Combining the CDR3 with reference TRBV11-2 and TRBJ2-5 gives the whole variable domain EAGVAQSPRYKIIEKRQSVAFWCNPISGHATLYWYQQILGQGPKLLIQFQNNGVVDDSQLPKDRFSAERLKGVDSTLKIQPAKLEDSAVYLCASSLESPKRGPFQETQYFGPGTRLLVL.

V gene TRBV30 combines with J gene TRBJ2-5; TRBD2 matches 9 bases. This CDR3 has 15 residues. CDR1 is GTSNPN and CDR2 is SVGIG in the germline V gene (reference sequence). V dropped 3 bases and J dropped 0; count of bases not matched to a gene: 5. CDR3 region: CAWSPSGMYQETQYF. The CDR3 DNA reads as TGTGCCTGGAGCCCTAGCGGGATGTACCAAGAGACCCAGTACTTC. The entire variable domain, with the rest obtained from reference TRBV30 and TRBJ2-5, is as follows: SQTIHQWPATLVQPVGSPLSLECTVEGTSNPNLYWYRQAAGRGLQLLFYSVGIGQISSEVPQNLSASRPQDRQFILSSKKLLLSDSGFYLCAWSPSGMYQETQYFGPGTRLLVL.

The rearrangement uses TRBV21-1 and TRBJ2-1; TRBD2 was called by the table and not checked on the DNA. TRBV21-1 is assigned pseudogene status. The CDR3 consists of 14 residues. CDR3 sequence reads: CASSPEINYNEQFF. CDR3 sequence (DNA): TGTGCCAGCTCTCCGGAGATAAACTACAATGAGCAGTTCTTC.

The genes are TRBV2 and TRBJ1-1; 7 nucleotides match TRBD1. Germline values: CDR1 SNHLY, CDR2 FYNNEI. The CDR3 contains 13 residues. The ends lost 7 bases at V and 3 bases at J; junction bases unmatched: 5. CDR3 residues: CASTTGADTEAFF. The CDR3 bases are TGTGCCAGCACAACAGGGGCGGACACTGAAGCTTTCTTT.

The gene calls are TRBV29-1 and TRBJ2-1, with 7 bases matching TRBD1. The CDR3 runs to 17 residues. With V trimmed by 7 bases and J by 0 bases, 15 bases remained unmatched. In germline, CDR1 is SQVTM, CDR2 ANQGSEA. The CDR3 is CSATPGQRWSSYNEQFF. The CDR3, as DNA: TGCAGCGCGACACCGGGACAGCGTTGGAGCTCCTACAATGAGCAGTTCTTC.

CDR3 amino acids: CASSLTGATNTEAFF. The CDR3 DNA reads as TGTGCCAGCAGCCTTACAGGGGCGACGAACACTGAAGCTTTCTTT. The chain joins TRBV7-9 to TRBJ1-1, with 7 nucleotides matching TRBD1. Trimming at V came to 5 bases and at J to 1 base, leaving 7 bases not matched to a gene. This CDR3 contains 15 residues. Germline assignment: CDR1 SEHNR and CDR2 FQNEAQ (reference sequence).

The V gene is TRBV5-8, the J gene TRBJ2-5; TRBD2 might be the D (6 bases). Trimming stripped 4 bases from V and 4 bases from J, with 17 bases between. The CDR3 extends over 15 amino acids. From germline, CDR1 is SGHTS and CDR2 YDEGEE. CDR3 amino acids: CASSPELGRRETQYF. CDR3 bases: TGTGCCAGCAGCCCTGAGTTGGGGAGGCGAGAGACCCAGTACTTC.

The chain recombines TRBV7-2 with TRBJ2-4, with D perhaps given as TRBD1 or TRBD2 (5 bases each). This CDR3 is 17 amino acids long. Deletions cut 0 bases from V and 6 bases from J, with 18 bases between. From germline, CDR1 is SGHTA and CDR2 FQGNSA. This CDR3 is CASSLAPGAGLINIQYF. For the CDR3, the DNA is TGTGCCAGCAGCTTAGCCCCCGGGGCAGGTCTTATAAACATTCAGTACTTC.